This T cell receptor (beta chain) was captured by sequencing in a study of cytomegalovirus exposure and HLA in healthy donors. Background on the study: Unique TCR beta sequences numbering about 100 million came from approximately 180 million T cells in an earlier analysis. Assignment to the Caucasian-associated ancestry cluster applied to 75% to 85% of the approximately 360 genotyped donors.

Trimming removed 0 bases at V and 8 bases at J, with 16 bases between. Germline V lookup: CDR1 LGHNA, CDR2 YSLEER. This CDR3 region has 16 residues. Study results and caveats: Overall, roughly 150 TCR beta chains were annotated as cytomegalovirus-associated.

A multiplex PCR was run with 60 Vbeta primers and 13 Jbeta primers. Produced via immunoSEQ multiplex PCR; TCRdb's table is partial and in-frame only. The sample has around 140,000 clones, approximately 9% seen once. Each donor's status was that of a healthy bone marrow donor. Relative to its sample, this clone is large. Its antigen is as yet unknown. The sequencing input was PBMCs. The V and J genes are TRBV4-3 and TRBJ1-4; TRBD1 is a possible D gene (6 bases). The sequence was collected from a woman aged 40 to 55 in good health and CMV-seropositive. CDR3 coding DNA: TGCGCCAGCAGCCAAGATTCGCAGGGGCCTGGGGAAAAACTGTTTTTT. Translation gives CASSQDSQGPGEKLFF.